The 18 T cell receptor beta chains below were found in one sample sequenced in a study of T cell responses to AZD1222 COVID-19 vaccine. Sequencing was performed with immunoSEQ multiplex PCR; in TCRdb, only in-frame clones are kept and a portion is missing. The sample consists of 70,000 or so clones, approximately 85% of them appearing once. The sample in question was peripheral blood, obtained on day 0 of MenACWY control vaccination. The receptors derive from an adult in good health.

This chain joins TRBV15 and TRBJ1-4; no firm D call. Germline CDR1 LNHNV, CDR2 YYDKDF (reference sequence). The CDR3 loop spans 14 amino acids. Trimming left V 0 bases short and J 10 bases short, with 12 bases between. CDR3 sequence reads: CATSRDNGEGKLFF. The DNA for the CDR3 is TGTGCCACCAGCAGAGATAACGGGGAGGGAAAACTGTTTTTT.

This clone was recorded only once. V is TRBV28 and J is TRBJ1-5; D gene unclear. This CDR3 has 15 amino acids. Between the trimmed V and J ends, which lost 4 bases and 3 bases, there was a span of 13 bases. Germline assignment: CDR1 MDHEN and CDR2 SYDVKM. Here the CDR3 DNA reads TGTGCCAGCAGTTCCCAACCGATCTTCAATCAGCCCCAGCATTTT. Translation: CASSSQPIFNQPQHF.

The V and J genes are TRBV5-6 and TRBJ1-1; 7 bases are shared with TRBD1. Unmatched junction bases numbered 6, after V lost 6 bases and J lost 1 base. CDR1 is SGHDT and CDR2 is YYEEEE in the germline V gene. There are 14 residues in the CDR3. The CDR3 nucleotides are TGTGCCAGCACCCCGACAGGGAGGAACACTGAAGCTTTCTTT. Translation: CASTPTGRNTEAFF.

CDR3 in amino acids: CASSGTGGLRDTQYF. The CDR3 DNA is TGTGCCAGTAGTGGGACAGGGGGGCTTAGAGATACGCAGTATTTT. The V and J genes are TRBV19 and TRBJ2-3, with TRBD1 matching 11 bases. The CDR3 has 15 residues. CDR1 is LNHDA, CDR2 SQIVND, per germline (reference sequence). The junction had 6 bases not matched to a gene; V was cut back by 5 bases and J by 5 bases.

V is TRBV6-5 and J is TRBJ1-6; 7 bases fit TRBD1. CDR3 length: 15 residues. The J segment lost 6 bases and the V segment lost 5 bases, leaving 7 bases of the junction unmatched. Germline CDR1 is MNHEY and CDR2 is SVGAGI. CDR3 sequence reads: CASSISPGGNSPLHF. DNA of the CDR3: TGTGCCAGCAGTATCAGCCCAGGGGGTAATTCACCCCTCCACTTT.

The chain has TRBV5-6 and TRBJ2-2, with 9 nucleotides matching TRBD1. The V gene's germline CDR1 is SGHDT and CDR2 YYEEEE. The CDR3 runs 16 residues. The V segment lost 5 bases and the J segment 6 bases; nucleotides outside the gene matches: 11. CDR3 sequence reads: CASSLTGTGLSGELFF. The CDR3 bases are TGTGCCAGCAGTTTAACCGGGACAGGGTTGTCCGGGGAGCTGTTTTTT.

The sample holds one count of this clone. Other DNA variants within this sample encode the same CDR3. This rearrangement joins TRBV5-1 to TRBJ1-6, with D possibly matching TRBD1 (6 bases). There are 15 residues in the CDR3. Germline assignment: CDR1 SGHRS and CDR2 YFSETQ. V was cut by 0 bases and J by 7 bases, with 11 bases left in between. CDR3 sequence: CASSLEGRGNSPLHF. The CDR3 DNA sequence: TGCGCCAGCAGCTTGGAGGGCAGGGGCAATTCACCCCTCCACTTT.

This clone was picked up a small number of times. J is TRBJ2-3 and V is TRBV7-8; tentative D call: TRBD1 (6 bases). There are 16 residues in the CDR3. Trimming left V 2 bases short and J 4 bases short, with 16 bases between. Germline loops: CDR1 SGHVS, CDR2 FQNEAQ. The DNA for the CDR3 is TGTGCCAGCAGCTTATGGGAACAGGGCATTCCAGATACGCAGTATTTT. Translated: CASSLWEQGIPDTQYF. The full variable domain, its missing parts supplied by reference TRBV7-8 and TRBJ2-3, is GAGVSQSPRYKVAKRGQDVALRCDPISGHVSLFWYQQALGQGPEFLTYFQNEAQLDKSGLPSDRFFAERPEGSVSTLKIQRTQQEDSAVYLCASSLWEQGIPDTQYFGPGTRLTVL.

The rearrangement links TRBV19 to TRBJ2-2; a weak D match, TRBD2 (6 bases). Germline V gene sequence: CDR1 LNHDA, CDR2 SQIVND (reference sequence). The length of the CDR3 is 16 residues. Trimming cost V 0 bases and J 1 base, with 9 bases left between them. CDR3 nucleotides: TGTGCCAGTAGTATAGAGCGGGGCTTGAACACCGGGGAGCTGTTTTTT. Its translation is CASSIERGLNTGELFF. Full variable domain (outside the CDR3, taken from reference TRBV19 and TRBJ2-2): DGGITQSPKYLFRKEGQNVTLSCEQNLNHDAMYWYRQDPGQGLRLIYYSQIVNDFQKGDIAEGYSVSREKKESFPLTVTSAQKNPTAFYLCASSIERGLNTGELFFGEGSRLTVL.

This clone appeared once. The chain recombines TRBV6-5 with TRBJ1-1; D gene ambiguous. Germline V gives CDR1 MNHEY, CDR2 SVGAGI. The CDR3 has 13 amino acids. V dropped 4 bases and J dropped 0 bases, with 6 bases sitting between them. CDR3 loop: CASSLTVNTEAFF. For the CDR3, the DNA is TGTGCCAGCAGTTTGACGGTGAACACTGAAGCTTTCTTT.

The rearrangement links TRBV4-3 to TRBJ1-2; D is possibly TRBD1 (6 bases). V shed 0 bases and J shed 4 bases, with 12 bases lying between them. Germline V gives CDR1 LGHNA, CDR2 YSLEER. There are 15 residues in the CDR3. The CDR3 here is CASSQDSPGVYGYTF. The DNA of the CDR3 is TGCGCCAGCAGCCAAGATAGCCCAGGGGTCTATGGCTACACCTTC.

V and J are TRBV9 and TRBJ2-2; D perhaps matches TRBD2 (7 bases). V dropped 5 bases and J dropped 1 base, with 12 bases sitting between them. The length of the CDR3 is 15 residues. CDR1 SGDLS and CDR2 YYNGEE come from the germline V gene. The CDR3 here is CASSLGGGNTGELFF. The CDR3 nucleotides are TGTGCCAGCAGTCTGGGAGGGGGGAACACCGGGGAGCTGTTTTTT.

There are a few counts of this clone. V is TRBV14 and J is TRBJ2-1, with 7 bases aligning to TRBD1. The CDR3 has 12 amino acids. Germline CDR1 reads SGHDN; CDR2 reads FVKESK. The J segment lost 9 bases and the V segment lost 3 bases, leaving 2 bases of the junction unmatched. CDR3 protein: CASSQTGSEQFF. CDR3 nucleotide sequence: TGTGCCAGCAGCCAGACAGGGAGTGAGCAGTTCTTC.

The chain recombines TRBV6-5 with TRBJ2-2; D unclear. V dropped 1 base and J dropped 7 bases, with 10 bases sitting between them. Germline V lookup: CDR1 MNHEY, CDR2 SVGAGI. This CDR3 spans 14 amino acids. This chain's CDR3 is CASSYLAGHGELFF. The CDR3 nucleotides are TGTGCCAGCAGTTACTTGGCAGGCCACGGGGAGCTGTTTTTT.

The chain carries TRBV28 and TRBJ1-1; tentative D call: TRBD1 (6 bases). There are 15 residues in the CDR3. Trimming shortened V by 6 bases and J by 3 bases, and 17 bases separated the two germline ends. From germline, CDR1 is MDHEN and CDR2 SYDVKM. CDR3 in DNA: TGTGCCAGCAGCCTCGGTGGAGGGGGGTACACTGAAGCTTTCTTT. It translates to CASSLGGGGYTEAFF.

The DNA for the CDR3 is TGTGCCACCAGCAACAGACAGGGACCTTCCTACAATGAGCAGTTCTTC. Amino acids: CATSNRQGPSYNEQFF. V gene TRBV15 combines with J gene TRBJ2-1; 7 bases are a match to TRBD1. Germline V gene sequence: CDR1 LNHNV, CDR2 YYDKDF (reference sequence). This CDR3 region has 16 residues. J was trimmed by 1 base and V by 4 bases; bases with no gene match: 7.

This clone was detected a few times. As DNA, the CDR3 is TGCAGTGCTAGTGAATCCGGCCCGGGACACCTTGCCACCTTC. Encoded protein: CSASESGPGHLATF. J is TRBJ1-2 and V is TRBV20-1, with D tentatively TRBD1 (6 bases). The CDR3 totals 14 residues. With 3 bases removed from V and 13 bases from J, the gap between germline ends came to 24 bases. The germline CDR1 and CDR2 sequences are DFQATT and SNEGSKA (reference sequence).

The rearrangement joins TRBV14 to TRBJ2-7; 7 nucleotides match TRBD2. This CDR3 is built from 19 residues. Trimming removed 4 bases from V and 4 bases from J; junction bases left unmatched: 22. Germline-derived CDR1 and CDR2 are SGHDN and FVKESK. The CDR3 DNA reads as TGTGCCAGCAGCCCCTATACCCCCGGATGGCGGGAGCAGGGATACGAGCAGTACTTC. Its protein product is CASSPYTPGWREQGYEQYF.